Listed here are 4 T cell receptor beta chains from one sample, sequenced in a study of T cells in Graves' hyperthyroidism and ophthalmopathy. Authors of the study amplified TCR beta CDR3 regions from RNA transcripts. The study used the HTBI primer set for a first-round RT-PCR of the TCR CDR3. TCRdb called the multiplex PCR reads again in MiXCR, with one record for every CDR3 protein. This sample has around 720,000 distinct CDR3 sequences; 30% to 40% occur once, and the top ten carry around 31%. Sequencing was carried out using blood. These receptors came from a woman between 40 and 50 years old with Graves' hyperthyroidism.

This chain links TRBV10-3 with TRBJ1-4; no reliable D call. V was shortened by 10 bases and J by 8 bases, with 20 bases between the two germline ends. The CDR3 is made up of 14 amino acids. CDR1 and CDR2 (germline): ENHRY, SYGVKD. CDR3 residues: CASSSGRILEKLFF. CDR3 nucleotides: TGTGCCAGCAGCTCGGGTCGGATCCTAGAAAAACTGTTTTTT.

This clonotype was counted at least ten times. V is TRBV7-9 and J is TRBJ1-2; unclear D gene. This CDR3 is built from 16 residues. Germline CDR1 SEHNR, CDR2 FQNEAQ (reference sequence). V was shortened by 5 bases and J by 1 base, with 17 bases between the two germline ends. Written as DNA, the CDR3 is TGTGCCAGCAGCCCCGTGGGGAGGGTCGTTAACTATGGCTACACCTTC. Encoded protein: CASSPVGRVVNYGYTF.

The rearrangement links TRBV19 to TRBJ1-3, with D hard to call. This CDR3 has 12 amino acids. Germline V gene data show CDR1 as LNHDA and CDR2 as SQIVND (reference sequence). With 8 bases removed from V and 6 bases from J, the gap between germline ends came to 11 bases. CDR3 in DNA: TGTGCCAGTGAAGCCCAAGAAAACACCATATATTTT. Protein sequence: CASEAQENTIYF.

There are many counts of this clonotype. The chain carries TRBV3-1 and TRBJ1-2; 7 bases align to TRBD1. The germline V gene encodes CDR1 LGHDT and CDR2 YNNKEL (reference sequence). Trimming took 4 bases from V and 10 from J; bases not matched to a gene: 6. The CDR3 runs 12 residues. Written as DNA, the CDR3 is TGTGCCAGCAGCCCCGGGACAGCAGACTACACCTTC. Protein product: CASSPGTADYTF. Full variable domain (remainder filled in from reference TRBV3-1 and TRBJ1-2): DTAVSQTPKYLVTQMGNDKSIKCEQNLGHDTMYWYKQDSKKFLKIMFSYNNKELIINETVPNRFSPKSPDKAHLNLHINSLELGDSAVYFCASSPGTADYTFGSGTRLTVV.